The rows below give T cell receptor beta chains drawn from one sample of a study of T cell responses to AZD1222 COVID-19 vaccine. Libraries were prepared by immunoSEQ multiplex PCR; TCRdb keeps only in-frame clonotypes and omits some of them. The table has nearly 80,000 clones, 75% to 85% seen once. Sequenced here: peripheral blood, sampled on day 0 of AZD1222 vaccination. The receptors were gathered from an adult in good health. CDR3s include the opening cysteine and the closing phenylalanine or tryptophan. Each record gives: J gene, D gene, clone size, V gene, CDR3 DNA, CDR3 protein. The D gene is left open where the match is weak. A clone size is listed for some rows: how often the clone was seen (once, few, many), or a class if it is expanded.

TRBJ1-2 NA NA TRBV2 TGTGCCAGCACAGGAGACTCCTATGGCTACACCTTC CASTGDSYGYTF
TRBJ1-1 TRBD1 NA TRBV10-3 TGTGCCATCAGCCCTGACAGGGCTGAAGCTTTCTTT CAISPDRAEAFF
TRBJ2-2 NA NA TRBV5-1 TGCGCCAGCAGCTTGCAGGGGGGCTTGAACACCGGGGAGCTGTTTTTT CASSLQGGLNTGELFF
TRBJ1-4 NA NA TRBV5-5 TGTGCCAGCAGCTTAGGGGACACTAATGAAAAACTGTTTTTT CASSLGDTNEKLFF
TRBJ2-7 NA NA TRBV5-4 TGTGCCAGCAGATCGGACGGTCCCTTGGAGGAGCAGTACTTC CASRSDGPLEEQYF
TRBJ1-3 NA NA TRBV19 TGTGCCAGTAGTCAGACGGACAGTGGAAACACCATATATTTT CASSQTDSGNTIYF
TRBJ2-7 NA NA TRBV3-1/TRBV3-2 TGTGCCAGCAGTGTCGCTAGCCGGGGAGTCCTCGAGCAGTACTTC CASSVASRGVLEQYF
TRBJ2-7 NA NA TRBV4-1 TGCGCCAGCAGCCAAGTGGGAGACTACGAGCAGTACTTC CASSQVGDYEQYF
TRBJ2-7 TRBD2 NA TRBV29-1 TGCAGCGTAGCTAGCGGGAGGGCCGGCGAGCAGTACTTC CSVASGRAGEQYF
TRBJ1-2 NA NA TRBV30 TGTGCCTGGAGTGTGGGTCCATATGGCTACACCTTC CAWSVGPYGYTF
TRBJ1-1 NA once TRBV6-6 TGTGCCAGCAGACTTACAGGGAGGGATACTGAAGCTTTCTTT CASRLTGRDTEAFF
TRBJ2-2 NA NA TRBV19 TGTGCCAGCCGACCTTTGATAGGTGGGACCGGGGAGCTGTTTTTT CASRPLIGGTGELFF
TRBJ1-5 NA NA TRBV19 TGTGCCAGTAGTATAAAGACAGACGCGAGCAATCAGCCCCAGCATTTT CASSIKTDASNQPQHF
TRBJ1-2 NA NA TRBV27 TGTGCCAGCAGTTTAGTCCCAGGGTCCCCCTTCGGCTACACCTTC CASSLVPGSPFGYTF
TRBJ2-7 NA few TRBV2 TGTGCCAGCAGTGAGGGGCACGGAAGCTCCTACGAGCAGTACTTC CASSEGHGSSYEQYF
TRBJ1-2 TRBD1 NA TRBV11-2 TGTGCCAGCAGCTCCCTAATGAACAGGGGGCGAGGCTATGGCTACACCTTC CASSSLMNRGRGYGYTF
TRBJ2-7 NA NA TRBV27 TGTGCCAGCAGTTACACGGGACACCCTAGGGTCTACGAGCAGTACTTC CASSYTGHPRVYEQYF